The source of this TCR beta chain is a study of a mutant IDH1 vaccine in newly diagnosed glioma. Time point reported: baseline, week 1 (first vaccination visit). Treatment described: pre-vaccination baseline after standard-of-care therapy. Trimming shortened V by 0 bases and J by 2 bases, and 16 bases separated the two germline ends. The CDR3 contains 17 residues. Per the germline V gene, CDR1 is SGHRS and CDR2 is YFSETQ. Produced via immunoSEQ multiplex PCR; TCRdb's table is partial and in-frame only. The table includes 20,000 or so clones, about 85% detected once. The sample was PBMCs, taken from a glioma patient treated with radiotherapy, temozolomide or both. The receptor comes from a man aged 40-49 years with glioma. This sequence joins TRBV5-1 and TRBJ2-3; D may be TRBD1 (5 bases). The CDR3 DNA is TGCGCCAGCAGCTTGGACAGGACGGTCCGACTCACAGATACGCAGTATTTT. It specifies CASSLDRTVRLTDTQYF.